The entry below describes one T cell receptor (beta chain). Original handling: By means of reference gene primer amplification, nucleated cell counts were estimated. The method was immunoSEQ multiplex PCR; TCRdb's version includes in-frame clones alone and lacks a portion of them. Clone size and the V and J calls come from that table; the DNA yielded D and trimming. The table records approximately 160,000 clones, over 80% of them present only once. Trimming shortened V by 0 bases and J by 0 bases, and 18 bases separated the two germline ends. The CDR3 contains 20 residues. Germline lookup yields CDR1 SGHDN and CDR2 FVKESK. This sample was taken from a study of blood T cell repertoires in COVID-19. On the study more broadly: The study drew acute and convalescent COVID-19 samples from the United States, Italy and Spain.

The genes are TRBV14 and TRBJ2-6, with D perhaps matching TRBD1 (6 bases). The specimen was peripheral blood. The receptor's source is a woman of 80 years or more with active or convalescent COVID-19. The DNA for the CDR3 is TGTGCCAGCAGCCAAGACGGTTTCAGGGGTCTGCTCTCTGGGGCCAACGTCCTGACTTTC. Translating gives CASSQDGFRGLLSGANVLTF.